The present TCR beta chain was sequenced within a study of blood T cell repertoires in COVID-19 (dated by TCRdb to the early 2020s). Some background on the complete study: Samples covering the acute and convalescent phases of COVID-19 were provided by collaborators in the United States, Italy and Spain. The material from the prospective study consisted of cDNA or gDNA derived from T cells, B-cell-depleted T cells, or PBMCs. Subjects who had been exposed to COVID-19, were actively infected with it, or had recovered from it provided the deeply sampled blood TCRbeta repertoires that made up the dataset. The repertoires were released in a freely available public database intended as a resource for research on the immune response to SARS-CoV-2. The samples were drawn from the first 160 participants of the ongoing ImmuneRACE study and from some 1,300 subjects provided by 6 global collaborators. Nearly every sample came with metadata listing a de-identified subject ID, COVID-19 status, age in years and sex. Where available, HLA class I and class II types were obtained from metadata supplied by the sample provider rather than from assay-based typing.

The immunoSEQ Assay, a bias-controlled multiplex PCR, was used to amplify TCRbeta CDR3 regions from genomic DNA. The published analysis was carried out like this. Nucleated cell counts per sample were estimated from amplification of reference gene primers within the assay. To quantify the absolute abundance of each unique TCRbeta CDR3 rearrangement, sequence reads were collapsed and filtered. For each sample, productive Simpson clonality was calculated by taking the square root of Simpson's diversity index across productive rearrangements. TCRdb took over this immuneACCESS table, retaining in-frame rearrangements with V and J assigned. Such tables are incomplete; in checked studies, under half of the missing clones stem from an unresolved V gene, and the remainder is unexplained. D and trimming were read from the DNA, whereas the V and J calls and clone size are those reported in that table. The sample table lists around 230,000 clones, over 80% of them with a count of one. Roughly 30% of the sample goes to the ten largest clones.

Collaborating institutions collected whole blood in K2EDTA tubes following their own protocols. For TCRbeta analysis, collaborators shipped samples in one of three forms: frozen whole blood, isolated PBMCs, or DNA extracted from either of those sample types. On this clone: It has no known antigen specificity. There are no base qualities to consult, and no much larger clone falls within one base.

Study-wide conclusions, independent of this receptor: How much clinical and demographic metadata was included differed by source and by participant, and the metadata was provided uncurated.

The sequenced sample consisted of peripheral blood. The receptor comes from a man aged 35 to 55 with acute or convalescent COVID-19.

The DNA sequence is TGTGCCAGTATGTGGCTGGGAGGGCCCGGGTACAATGAGCAGTTCTTC. It encodes CASMWLGGPGYNEQFF. This sequence uses TRBV19 and TRBJ2-1, with TRBD2 matching 7 junction bases. After removal of 7 bases from V and 4 bases from J, the junction retains 13 bases not matched to a gene. CDR3 length: 16 amino acids, cysteine to phenylalanine. The retained sequence is limited to the CDR3, 48 bases, with the frame set at the first base. Looking up the germline V gene (reference sequence) yields CDR1 LNHDA and CDR2 SQIVND.